This T cell receptor beta chain stems from a study of cytomegalovirus exposure and HLA in healthy donors. Points from the study as a whole: When presence/absence was analysed, sequencing depth was taken to be roughly uniform across donors. Rates of TCR association differed by HLA locus in a later analysis, with DRB1 highest and HLA-C lowest. What was likely a sequencing artifact was a cluster of highly shared sequence variants. An Asian-associated ancestry cluster reportedly showed fewer N-insertions than the roughly 670-donor mean in a later analysis.

In the PCR, 60 Vbeta and 13 Jbeta primers were used. TCRdb's table, derived via immunoSEQ multiplex PCR, lists solely in-frame clones and lacks some. This table has 150,000 or so clones, roughly 70% appearing once. The CDR3 runs to 18 residues. With 2 bases clipped from V and 3 bases from J, the junction kept 14 bases outside the gene matches. Germline V gene sequence: CDR1 SGHRS, CDR2 YFSETQ. A remark on this clone: The antigen is unknown.

Sequenced: PBMCs. The rearrangement uses TRBV5-1 and TRBJ1-1; 9 bases align to TRBD1. The TCR was taken from a man between 25 and 39 years old in good health and CMV-seropositive. CDR3 in DNA: TGCGCCAGCAGCTTCGTGAATGGCCCCTGGACAGGGGACACTGAAGCTTTCTTT. The encoded protein is CASSFVNGPWTGDTEAFF.